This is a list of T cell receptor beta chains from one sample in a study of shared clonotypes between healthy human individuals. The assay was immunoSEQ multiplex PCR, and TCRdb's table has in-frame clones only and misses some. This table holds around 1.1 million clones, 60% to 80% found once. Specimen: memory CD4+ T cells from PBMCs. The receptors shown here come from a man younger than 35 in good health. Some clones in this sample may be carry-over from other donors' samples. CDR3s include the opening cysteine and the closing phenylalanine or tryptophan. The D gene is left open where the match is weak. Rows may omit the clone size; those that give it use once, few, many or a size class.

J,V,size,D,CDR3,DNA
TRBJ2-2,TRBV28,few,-,CASSIRERAGELFF,TGTGCCAGCAGTATCAGGGAAAGGGCCGGGGAGCTGTTTTTT
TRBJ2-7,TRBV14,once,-,CASSQVRAGRGTYEQYF,TGTGCCAGCAGCCAAGTCCGGGCAGGGCGAGGAACATACGAGCAGTACTTC
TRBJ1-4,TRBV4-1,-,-,CASSQDTVREEKLFF,TGCGCCAGCAGCCAAGATACGGTCCGGGAAGAAAAACTGTTTTTT
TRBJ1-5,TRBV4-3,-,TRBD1,CASSLEHTGVQPQHF,TGCGCCAGCAGCCTAGAGCACACAGGGGTCCAGCCCCAGCATTTT
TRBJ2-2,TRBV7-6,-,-,CASSYTNTGELFF,TGTGCCAGCAGCTATACGAACACCGGGGAGCTGTTTTTT
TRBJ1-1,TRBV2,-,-,CASSVSGSTEAFF,TGTGCCAGCAGTGTCTCAGGTAGCACTGAAGCTTTCTTT
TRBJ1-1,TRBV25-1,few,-,CASSEWRVTEAFF,TGTGCCAGCAGTGAGTGGAGGGTGACTGAAGCTTTCTTT
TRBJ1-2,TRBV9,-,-,CASSVDVAGKGNYGYTF,TGTGCCAGCAGCGTAGATGTGGCAGGGAAGGGCAACTATGGCTACACCTTC
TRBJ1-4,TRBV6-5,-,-,CASSRQPNEKLFF,TGTGCCAGCAGTCGACAGCCGAATGAAAAACTGTTTTTT
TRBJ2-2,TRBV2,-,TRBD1,CASSASGTGSVFGELFF,TGTGCCAGCAGTGCAAGCGGGACAGGGTCCGTGTTCGGGGAGCTGTTTTTT
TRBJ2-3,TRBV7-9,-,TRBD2,CASSLLAGATDTQYF,TGTGCCAGCAGCTTACTAGCGGGGGCCACAGATACGCAGTATTTT
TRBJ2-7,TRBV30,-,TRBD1,CAWSPPGTGFYEQYF,TGTGCCTGGAGTCCTCCCGGGACAGGGTTCTACGAGCAGTACTTC
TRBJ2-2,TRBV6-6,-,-,CASSSSGELFF,TGTGCCAGCAGTTCTTCCGGGGAGCTGTTTTTT
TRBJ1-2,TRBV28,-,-,CASSPGGGGELYGYTF,TGTGCCAGCAGTCCCGGGGGCGGAGGAGAACTCTATGGCTACACCTTC
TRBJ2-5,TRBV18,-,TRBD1,CASSRDRGPETQYF,TGTGCCAGCTCCAGGGACAGGGGTCCAGAGACCCAGTACTTC
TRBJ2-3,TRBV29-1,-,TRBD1,CSAETQGADTQYF,TGCAGCGCTGAAACCCAGGGGGCAGATACGCAGTATTTT
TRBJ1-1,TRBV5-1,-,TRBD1,CASSLEGGNTEAFF,TGCGCCAGCAGCTTGGAAGGGGGCAACACTGAAGCTTTCTTT
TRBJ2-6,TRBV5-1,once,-,CASSLEDSGANVLTF,TGCGCCAGCAGCTTGGAAGACTCTGGGGCCAACGTCCTGACTTTC
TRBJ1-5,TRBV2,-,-,CASMQGRSNQPQHF,TGTGCCAGCATGCAGGGGAGGAGCAATCAGCCCCAGCATTTT
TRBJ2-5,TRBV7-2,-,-,CASSFRYQETQYF,TGTGCCAGCAGCTTCCGGTACCAAGAGACCCAGTACTTC
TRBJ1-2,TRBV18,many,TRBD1,CASSPLGGQGLYGYTF,TGTGCCAGCTCACCACTGGGCGGACAGGGCCTCTATGGCTACACCTTC
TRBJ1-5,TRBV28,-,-,CASTLFRALNQPQHF,TGTGCCAGCACTTTATTCCGGGCTCTCAATCAGCCCCAGCATTTT
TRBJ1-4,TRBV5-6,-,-,CASSSSRDRAGNEKLFF,TGTGCCAGCAGCTCGAGTCGCGATCGGGCAGGTAATGAAAAACTGTTTTTT
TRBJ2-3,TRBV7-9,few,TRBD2,CASSLTSGTDTQYF,TGTGCCAGCAGTTTGACTAGCGGGACAGATACGCAGTATTTT
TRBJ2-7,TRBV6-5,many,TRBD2,CASSSSGGLSYEQYF,TGTGCCAGCAGTTCAAGCGGGGGGCTCTCCTACGAGCAGTACTTC
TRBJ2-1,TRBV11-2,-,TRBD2,CASSLVRASGSIGEQFF,TGTGCCAGCAGCTTAGTGCGGGCTAGCGGGAGCATCGGTGAGCAGTTCTTC
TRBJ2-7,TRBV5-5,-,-,CASSLAARPSYEQYF,TGTGCCAGCAGCTTGGCAGCCAGGCCCTCCTACGAGCAGTACTTC
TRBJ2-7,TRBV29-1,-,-,CSVEGTSYEQYF,TGCAGCGTTGAGGGCACGAGCTACGAGCAGTACTTC
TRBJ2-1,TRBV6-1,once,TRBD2,CASSLSGSSYNEQFF,TGTGCCAGCAGCCTTAGCGGGAGCTCCTACAATGAGCAGTTCTTC
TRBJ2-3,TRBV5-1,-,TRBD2,CASSLPGLAGADTQYF,TGCGCCAGCAGCTTGCCCGGACTAGCGGGTGCAGATACGCAGTATTTT
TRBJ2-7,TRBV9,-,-,CASSPQASTKRYEQYF,TGTGCCAGCAGCCCCCAGGCGTCGACTAAGAGGTACGAGCAGTACTTC
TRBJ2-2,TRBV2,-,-,CASTEWGPNTGELFF,TGTGCCAGCACTGAGTGGGGGCCCAACACCGGGGAGCTGTTTTTT
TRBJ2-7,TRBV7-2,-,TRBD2,CASSLGTSGNEQYF,TGTGCCAGCAGCTTAGGGACTAGCGGGAACGAGCAGTACTTC
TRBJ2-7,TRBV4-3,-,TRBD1,CASSQGWPDRTYEQYF,TGCGCCAGCAGCCAAGGCTGGCCGGACAGGACCTACGAGCAGTACTTC
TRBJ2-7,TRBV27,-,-,CASSLEGLSSYEQYF,TGTGCCAGCAGTTTGGAGGGCCTTTCCTCCTACGAGCAGTACTTC
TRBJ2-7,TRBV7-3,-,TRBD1,CASSRFGTGSSEQYF,TGTGCCAGCAGCCGGTTCGGGACAGGGTCTTCCGAGCAGTACTTC
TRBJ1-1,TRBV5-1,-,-,CASIGIMNTEAFF,TGCGCCAGCATAGGTATTATGAACACTGAAGCTTTCTTT
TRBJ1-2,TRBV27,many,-,CASSLTGNNYGYTF,TGTGCCAGCAGTTTAACGGGTAACAACTATGGCTACACCTTC
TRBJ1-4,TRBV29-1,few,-,CSVETGINEKLFF,TGCAGCGTTGAAACGGGAATTAATGAAAAACTGTTTTTT
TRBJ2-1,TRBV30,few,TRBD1,CAWSRTGYNEQFF,TGTGCCTGGAGCCGGACAGGGTACAATGAGCAGTTCTTC
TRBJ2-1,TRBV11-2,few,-,CASSLNVDEQFF,TGTGCCAGCAGCTTAAACGTCGATGAGCAGTTCTTC
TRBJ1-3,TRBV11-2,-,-,CASSLGARLSGNTIYF,TGTGCCAGCAGCTTAGGGGCCAGACTCTCTGGAAACACCATATATTTT
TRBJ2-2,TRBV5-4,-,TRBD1,CASSNRQGWTGELFF,TGTGCCAGCAGCAACCGACAGGGGTGGACCGGGGAGCTGTTTTTT
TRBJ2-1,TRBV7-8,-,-,CASSSGRTNYNEQFF,TGTGCCAGCAGCTCGGGGAGGACGAACTACAATGAGCAGTTCTTC
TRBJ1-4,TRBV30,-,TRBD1,CACQQGEEKLFF,TGTGCCTGCCAACAGGGGGAAGAAAAACTGTTTTTT
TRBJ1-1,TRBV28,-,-,CASSFGNLQGEAFF,TGTGCCAGCAGTTTCGGAAACCTTCAGGGAGAAGCTTTCTTT